These 22 T cell receptor beta chains came from one sample sequenced in a study of CD8+ T cells in alopecia areata. RNA was isolated and reverse transcribed to cDNA, the sequencing template. TCRdb keeps only in-frame clones here, not all; method: immunoSEQ multiplex PCR. Of roughly 150,000 clones detected, about 53% appear once; the ten largest clones hold roughly a fifth. The sample here was CD8+ T cells sorted from blood, taken at week 0. The origin of the receptors is a human donor with alopecia areata.

J is TRBJ2-6 and V is TRBV27; no clear D gene. V lost 3 bases and J lost 1, with 4 bases in between. The CDR3 has 14 amino acids. In germline, CDR1 is MNHEY, CDR2 SMNVEV (reference sequence). CDR3: CASSFQSGANVLTF. CDR3 bases: TGTGCCAGCAGTTTCCAATCTGGGGCCAACGTCCTGACTTTC.

The chain links TRBV13 to TRBJ2-7; D is unclear. The CDR3 totals 12 residues. Trimming removed 5 bases from V and 6 bases from J, with 11 bases in between. Germline V gene sequence: CDR1 PRHDT, CDR2 FYEKMQ (reference sequence). CDR3 coding DNA: TGTGCCAGCAGCATCTCAGGAAGCGAGCAGTACTTC. Protein: CASSISGSEQYF.

This clone has a handful of counts. J is TRBJ2-3 and V is TRBV30; D perhaps matches TRBD1 (6 bases). Germline V gives CDR1 GTSNPN, CDR2 SVGIG (reference sequence). The V and J ends lost 1 base and 3 bases respectively, with 14 bases between them. The CDR3 extends over 15 amino acids. The chain's CDR3 is CAWSALRGGTDTQYF. In DNA form, the CDR3 reads TGTGCCTGGAGTGCCCTAAGAGGGGGAACAGATACGCAGTATTTT.

As concerns this clone: The sample contains more than one DNA sequence encoding this CDR3. The chain couples TRBV4-3 to TRBJ2-7, with 10 bases aligning to TRBD1. Germline CDR1 LGHNA, CDR2 YSLEER. With 4 bases clipped from V and 2 bases from J, the junction kept 2 bases outside the gene matches. The length of the CDR3 is 14 residues. In nucleotides, the CDR3 is TGCGCCAGCAGCCCAGGACAGGGGGCCTACGAGCAGTACTTC. Protein: CASSPGQGAYEQYF.

This clone was observed a handful of times. V is TRBV5-1 and J is TRBJ2-3; 10 nucleotides agree with TRBD2. The junction had 2 bases not matched to a gene; V was cut back by 0 bases and J by 1 base. Germline V gene lookup returns CDR1 SGHRS and CDR2 YFSETQ. The CDR3 consists of 16 residues. DNA of the CDR3: TGCGCCAGCAGCTTGGAGCTAGCGGGAGGCACAGATACGCAGTATTTT. This encodes CASSLELAGGTDTQYF.

The chain employs TRBV9 and TRBJ1-2; 8 nucleotides match TRBD1. Germline V CDR1 and CDR2: SGDLS, YYNGEE. The CDR3 length is 16 residues. J gave up 4 bases and V 3 bases, and 11 bases lay outside the gene matches. CDR3 nucleotides: TGTGCCAGCAGCGCGACGACAGGGGTCACCCCCTATGGCTACACCTTC. Protein: CASSATTGVTPYGYTF.

The gene calls are TRBV30 and TRBJ1-1; D is possibly TRBD1 (6 bases). V lost 2 bases and J lost 1, with 11 bases in between. CDR3 length: 14 residues. Germline V lookup: CDR1 GTSNPN, CDR2 SVGIG (reference sequence). The CDR3 reads CAWSSLGGNTEAFF. CDR3 coding DNA: TGTGCCTGGAGTAGTCTAGGGGGGAACACTGAAGCTTTCTTT.

The chain couples TRBV15 to TRBJ1-1; 7 nucleotides agree with TRBD1. This CDR3 has 13 amino acids. The V segment lost 4 bases and the J segment 7 bases; nucleotides outside the gene matches: 6. Germline V lookup: CDR1 LNHNV, CDR2 YYDKDF (reference sequence). The CDR3 loop reads CATSTSDRHEAFF. CDR3 in DNA: TGTGCCACCAGCACCTCGGACAGGCATGAAGCTTTCTTT. The full variable domain, its missing parts supplied by reference TRBV15 and TRBJ1-1, is DAMVIQNPRYQVTQFGKPVTLSCSQTLNHNVMYWYQQKSSQAPKLLFHYYDKDFNNEADTPDNFQSRRPNTSFCFLDIRSPGLGDTAMYLCATSTSDRHEAFFGQGTRLTVV.

The chain recombines TRBV15 with TRBJ2-7, with D uncertain. V was shortened by 5 bases and J by 3 bases, with 11 bases between the two germline ends. Per germline, CDR1 LNHNV and CDR2 YYDKDF (reference sequence). CDR3 size: 13 residues. In nucleotides, the CDR3 is TGTGCCACCAGCCGAGCTGAATACTACGAGCAGTACTTC. Its protein product is CATSRAEYYEQYF.

There are a few counts of this clone. This chain joins TRBV7-9 and TRBJ1-2; D remains ambiguous. The V gene lost 7 bases and the J gene lost 6 bases, with 15 bases spanning the gap. The CDR3 length is 13 residues. The germline gives CDR1 SEHNR, CDR2 FQNEAQ (reference sequence). CDR3 DNA sequence: TGTGCCAGCACGTGGGGAGACACAAATGGCTACACCTTC. It yields the protein CASTWGDTNGYTF.

There are a few counts of this clone. Other DNA sequences in this specimen translate into the identical CDR3. The chain uses TRBV27 and TRBJ1-2, with a possible D match to TRBD1 (5 bases). This CDR3 spans 14 amino acids. V lost 5 bases to trimming and J lost 0 bases, with 10 bases between them. The germline gives CDR1 MNHEY, CDR2 SMNVEV (reference sequence). The CDR3 here is CASSRTSANYGYTF. The CDR3 DNA follows: TGTGCCAGCAGTCGGACAAGTGCTAACTATGGCTACACCTTC.

DNA for the CDR3: TGTGCCACCAGCAGAGTGCCCTCCTTGGGGCCTAATGAAAAACTGTTTTTT. It specifies CATSRVPSLGPNEKLFF. The chain uses TRBV15 and TRBJ1-4, with D possibly being TRBD1 (5 bases). There are 17 residues in the CDR3. V lost 1 base and J 3 bases, leaving 15 bases between the germline ends. CDR1 is LNHNV, CDR2 YYDKDF, per germline (reference sequence).

The chain has TRBV7-2 and TRBJ1-2; a weak D match, TRBD1 (6 bases). Germline CDR1 and CDR2: SGHTA and FQGNSA. This CDR3 has 15 residues. Trimming shortened V by 5 bases and J by 6 bases, and 19 bases separated the two germline ends. CDR3 DNA: TGTGCCAGCAGCGAAACAGGGTTCTCAGTCGATGGCTACACCTTC. It translates to CASSETGFSVDGYTF.

The chain couples TRBV7-3 to TRBJ2-3; 8 bases are a match to TRBD2. The CDR3 runs to 15 residues. CDR1 is SGHTA, CDR2 FQGTGA, per germline. V shed 5 bases, J shed 2 bases, and the junction held 6 bases outside the gene matches. CDR3 DNA sequence: TGTGCCAGCAGCCCCGGACTAGCCCCCACAGATACGCAGTATTTT. This sequence encodes CASSPGLAPTDTQYF.

This chain connects TRBV29-1 to TRBJ2-1; D possibly corresponds to TRBD2 (6 bases). CDR3 length: 13 amino acids. V was clipped by 5 bases and J by 5 bases, with 13 bases between them. CDR1 and CDR2 (germline): SQVTM, ANQGSEA. The CDR3 reads CSVRGRRDNEQFF. Written as DNA, the CDR3 is TGCAGCGTTCGGGGGAGGAGGGACAATGAGCAGTTCTTC.

This rearrangement joins TRBV27 to TRBJ1-2, with D maybe TRBD1 (5 bases). The CDR3 has 13 amino acids. Trimming took 8 bases from V and 6 from J, leaving 16 bases between them. The germline CDR1 and CDR2 sequences are MNHEY and SMNVEV (reference sequence). The CDR3 spells CASGGGGSNGYTF. The CDR3 DNA is TGTGCCAGCGGGGGTGGGGGTAGCAATGGCTACACCTTC.

In its sample, this clone was seen once. The J gene is TRBJ2-4, the V gene TRBV4-3; no clear D. Germline lookup yields CDR1 LGHNA and CDR2 YSLEER. The germline V and J ends were trimmed by 4 bases and 0 bases, with 13 bases remaining between them. This CDR3 has 16 residues. For the CDR3, the DNA is TGCGCCAGCAGCCTTGAAGTCGTCCTAGCCAAAAACATTCAGTACTTC. Amino acids: CASSLEVVLAKNIQYF.

The CDR3 sequence is CATSSDSYEQYF. CDR3 DNA sequence: TGTGCCACCAGCTCGGACTCCTACGAGCAGTACTTC. The chain joins TRBV15 to TRBJ2-7; no clear D gene. This CDR3 region has 12 residues. V was cut by 5 bases and J by 0 bases, with 5 bases left in between. Germline CDR1 and CDR2: LNHNV and YYDKDF (reference sequence).

The chain combines TRBV9 with TRBJ2-1; TRBD2 aligns across 9 bases. The CDR3 has 15 residues. Germline values: CDR1 SGDLS, CDR2 YYNGEE. Trimming cost V 2 bases and J 5 bases; bases outside gene matches: 5. The CDR3 region is CASSVGLAMNNEQFF. The CDR3 DNA follows: TGTGCCAGCAGCGTCGGACTAGCGATGAACAATGAGCAGTTCTTC.

The chain couples TRBV7-9 to TRBJ2-3, with 7 positions matching TRBD1. This CDR3 has 11 amino acids. CDR1 SEHNR and CDR2 FQNEAQ come from the germline V gene (reference sequence). V was pared by 9 bases and J by 8 bases, with 5 bases of the junction left unmatched. The CDR3 DNA follows: TGTGCCAGTCAGGGGGAAGGTACGCAGTATTTT. It encodes CASQGEGTQYF.

The chain recombines TRBV27 with TRBJ1-2; D is ambiguous. CDR3 length: 13 amino acids. Germline-derived CDR1 and CDR2 are MNHEY and SMNVEV (reference sequence). The V end lost 2 bases, the J end lost 3 bases, and 7 bases lay between the germline ends. This CDR3 reads CASSLNRHYGYTF. CDR3 nucleotides: TGTGCCAGCAGTTTAAACAGACACTATGGCTACACCTTC.

The V gene is TRBV30, the J gene TRBJ1-5; 7 bases are shared with TRBD1. Germline V gives CDR1 GTSNPN, CDR2 SVGIG (reference sequence). The J segment lost 2 bases and the V segment lost 3 bases, leaving 7 bases of the junction unmatched. The CDR3 contains 15 residues. The CDR3 is CAWSGQASGNQPQHF. CDR3 coding DNA: TGTGCCTGGAGCGGACAGGCATCGGGCAATCAGCCCCAGCATTTT.